A single sample gave rise to the 20 T cell receptor beta chains below, sequenced in a study of blood T cell repertoires in COVID-19. Clones were read by immunoSEQ multiplex PCR, and TCRdb kept only the in-frame ones, dropping some. The sample contains around 200,000 clones, around three quarters of which appear only once. The source material was peripheral blood. Receptors were obtained from an older woman with acute or convalescent COVID-19.

The chain has TRBV27 and TRBJ2-1; perhaps TRBD2 as D (5 bases). Trimming removed 6 bases at V and 5 bases at J, with 20 bases between. CDR3 size: 16 residues. Germline CDR1 and CDR2: MNHEY and SMNVEV (reference sequence). CDR3 nucleotides: TGTGCCAGCAGCCCCCTGACTATACGACTTCACAATGAGCAGTTCTTC. This sequence encodes CASSPLTIRLHNEQFF.

This sequence joins TRBV30 and TRBJ1-4; 12 positions match TRBD1. The junction had 8 bases not matched to a gene; V was cut back by 5 bases and J by 7 bases. Germline V gene lookup returns CDR1 GTSNPN and CDR2 SVGIG (reference sequence). The CDR3 has 15 amino acids. The CDR3 loop is CAWAGGTGGGEKLFF. The CDR3 DNA follows: TGTGCCTGGGCTGGTGGGACAGGGGGCGGTGAAAAACTGTTTTTT.

The chain links TRBV28 to TRBJ2-6, with 7 bases lining up with TRBD1. Germline CDR1 reads MDHEN; CDR2 reads SYDVKM. CDR3 size: 21 residues. With V trimmed by 6 bases and J by 1 base, 21 bases remained unmatched. CDR3 loop: CASSPVVGGRYWISGANVLTF. CDR3 in DNA: TGTGCCAGCAGCCCAGTGGTAGGGGGCAGATATTGGATATCTGGGGCCAACGTCCTGACTTTC.

This clone was seen a single time. The chain joins TRBV9 to TRBJ2-7, with 8 bases lining up with TRBD2. The CDR3 has 15 amino acids. The J segment lost 1 base and the V segment lost 5 bases, leaving 8 bases of the junction unmatched. Germline CDR1 SGDLS, CDR2 YYNGEE. CDR3 DNA: TGTGCCAGCAGAAGCCTTAGCGGGGAGTCCTACGAGCAGTACTTC. Protein: CASRSLSGESYEQYF.

The chain combines TRBV11-2 with TRBJ2-3; 7 bases map to TRBD2. V was clipped by 6 bases and J by 5 bases; unmatched bases: 5. CDR1 SGHAT and CDR2 FQNNGV come from the germline V gene. The CDR3 sequence is 13 residues long. The CDR3 DNA follows: TGTGCCAGCAGTAGCGGGCCAGGAGATACGCAGTATTTT. It specifies CASSSGPGDTQYF.

V gene TRBV5-1 combines with J gene TRBJ2-7; 9 bases map to TRBD1. Germline V gives CDR1 SGHRS, CDR2 YFSETQ. J gave up 5 bases and V 3 bases, and 6 bases lay outside the gene matches. CDR3 size: 14 residues. Written as DNA, the CDR3 is TGCGCCAGCAGCTCCCGGGGACAGGGCGACGAGCAGTACTTC. It codes for CASSSRGQGDEQYF.

Here the CDR3 reads CASSLLAGAAYEQYF. The CDR3 nucleotides read TGCGCCAGCAGCTTGCTAGCGGGGGCAGCCTACGAGCAGTACTTC. The chain has TRBV5-1 and TRBJ2-7, with TRBD2 identical over 10 bases. With V trimmed by 1 base and J by 2 bases, 3 bases remained unmatched. Germline values: CDR1 SGHRS, CDR2 YFSETQ. CDR3 length: 15 amino acids.

CDR3 coding DNA: TGTGCCAGTAGTATCATTCCCCCGAGGGCGTTTGAAAATGGCTACACCTTC. Residues: CASSIIPPRAFENGYTF. The chain carries TRBV19 and TRBJ1-2; no firm D call. CDR1 is LNHDA, CDR2 SQIVND, per germline (reference sequence). There are 17 residues in the CDR3. Trimming shortened V by 3 bases and J by 6 bases, and 23 bases separated the two germline ends.

The V call is TRBV7-8, the J call TRBJ2-4, with D perhaps matching TRBD1 (6 bases). Looked up from germline, CDR1 is SGHVS and CDR2 is FQNEAQ. This CDR3 is built from 16 residues. V lost 7 bases, J lost 7 bases, and 23 bases lay in between. CDR3 residues: CASTRSPDRRSNIQYF. CDR3 sequence (DNA): TGTGCCAGCACCCGTTCGCCAGACAGGCGATCCAACATTCAGTACTTC.

The chain uses TRBV5-1 and TRBJ2-1; possible D gene TRBD2, 5 bases. The germline CDR1 and CDR2 sequences are SGHRS and YFSETQ. The CDR3 loop spans 15 amino acids. V was pared by 1 base and J by 5 bases, with 13 bases between. The CDR3 reads CASSLRLAAHNEQFF. The DNA for the CDR3 is TGCGCCAGCAGCTTGCGGCTAGCAGCCCACAATGAGCAGTTCTTC.

This clone has just one count. The V gene is TRBV10-3, the J gene TRBJ1-4; D unresolved. Trimming left V 3 bases short and J 0 bases short, with 8 bases between. Germline CDR1 ENHRY, CDR2 SYGVKD. There are 15 residues in the CDR3. The CDR3 here is CAISDSGATNEKLFF. The CDR3 nucleotides are TGTGCCATCAGTGACTCCGGGGCAACTAATGAAAAACTGTTTTTT.

This clone was recorded once. This sequence joins TRBV24-1 and TRBJ1-2; 8 bases map to TRBD1. Losses at the gene ends were 9 bases for V and 7 bases for J; bases not matched to a gene: 3. The CDR3 spans 11 residues. Germline CDR1 is KGHDR and CDR2 is SFDVKD. The CDR3 reads CATSTGVGYTF. The CDR3 DNA follows: TGTGCCACCTCGACAGGGGTTGGCTACACCTTC.

This clone was counted a single time. The chain joins TRBV6-2 or TRBV6-3 to TRBJ1-5, with 7 bases identical to TRBD1. The CDR3 contains 15 residues. CDR1 MNHEY and CDR2 SVGEGT come from the germline V gene. Trimming at V came to 5 bases and at J to 5 bases, leaving 9 bases not matched to a gene. This chain's CDR3 is CASSTPGQRHQPQHF. CDR3 coding DNA: TGTGCCAGCAGTACCCCGGGACAGCGTCATCAGCCCCAGCATTTT.

This chain links TRBV28 with TRBJ2-4, with 7 bases fitting TRBD2. CDR1 MDHEN and CDR2 SYDVKM come from the germline V gene. The CDR3 spans 16 residues. After removal of 1 base from V and 0 bases from J, the junction contained 3 bases not matched to a gene. Here the CDR3 DNA reads TGTGCCAGCAGTTTATCCGGGAGGCAAGCCAAAAACATTCAGTACTTC. It is translated as CASSLSGRQAKNIQYF.

The chain combines TRBV5-1 with TRBJ2-1; D not resolved. V lost 0 bases and J lost 8, with 6 bases in between. Germline-derived CDR1 and CDR2 are SGHRS and YFSETQ. The CDR3 consists of 12 residues. The CDR3 loop is CASSLDRDEQFF. CDR3 DNA: TGCGCCAGCAGCTTGGATAGAGATGAGCAGTTCTTC.

V gene TRBV19 combines with J gene TRBJ1-4, with 8 bases lining up with TRBD1. This CDR3 is built from 15 residues. J was trimmed by 8 bases and V by 1 base; bases with no gene match: 6. Germline values: CDR1 LNHDA, CDR2 SQIVND (reference sequence). CDR3: CASSIGGTGLEKLFF. The CDR3 nucleotides read TGTGCCAGTAGTATAGGTGGGACAGGTCTCGAAAAACTGTTTTTT.

The J gene is TRBJ2-6, the V gene TRBV7-9; 8 bases agree with TRBD1. From germline, CDR1 is SEHNR and CDR2 FQNEAQ (reference sequence). V lost 4 bases and J lost 4; bases outside the gene matches: 6. The CDR3 has 16 residues. For the CDR3, the DNA is TGTGCCAGCAGCTCCGGACAGGGATCCGGGGCCAACGTCCTGACTTTC. Protein product: CASSSGQGSGANVLTF.

The chain combines TRBV7-9 with TRBJ1-3; D gene uncertain. Between the trimmed V and J ends, which lost 4 bases and 1 base, there was a span of 11 bases. The CDR3 spans 15 residues. Germline V gene lookup returns CDR1 SEHNR and CDR2 FQNEAQ (reference sequence). The DNA of the CDR3 is TGTGCCAGCAGCTCAGACATCCTATCTGGAAACACCATATATTTT. The encoded protein is CASSSDILSGNTIYF.

In DNA, the CDR3 is TGTGCCAGCAGGACGTACCCCGGGACTAGCGGACGTAACAATGAGCAGTTCTTC. Translated, it gives CASRTYPGTSGRNNEQFF. The gene calls are TRBV2 and TRBJ2-1, with TRBD2 matching over 11 bases. The trim removed 6 bases at V and 5 bases at J, leaving 15 bases unmatched. The CDR3 covers 18 residues. The V gene's germline CDR1 is SNHLY and CDR2 FYNNEI.

V and J are TRBV5-1 and TRBJ1-1; D might be TRBD1 (6 bases). Germline CDR1 SGHRS, CDR2 YFSETQ. The CDR3 is made up of 14 amino acids. V was trimmed by 4 bases and J by 7 bases, leaving 17 bases between them. DNA of the CDR3: TGCGCCAGCAGCCCAGAACAGGGTTATAGTGAAGCTTTCTTT. This encodes CASSPEQGYSEAFF.